This T cell receptor beta chain is from a study of cytomegalovirus exposure and HLA in healthy donors. Regarding the study as a whole: A later analysis linked a missense DCLRE1C variant to TCR beta V- and J-gene trimming.

The PCR employed 60 Vbeta primers together with 13 Jbeta primers. Method: immunoSEQ multiplex PCR; TCRdb's copy keeps in-frame clones and lacks some. The table lists 300,000 or so clones, 84% of them singletons, with about 2% in the top ten. Concerning this clone: Its antigen is not identified.

The junction had 16 bases not matched to a gene; V was cut back by 6 bases and J by 9 bases. CDR3 length: 16 amino acids. CDR1 is LNHDA and CDR2 is SQIVND in the germline V gene (reference sequence). The J gene is TRBJ2-1, the V gene TRBV19; TRBD2 agrees at 8 bases. This clonotype was sampled from a woman in her thirties or forties in good health and CMV-seropositive. Sample: PBMCs. The CDR3 protein is CASSLAGTRFFGEQFF. CDR3 DNA: TGTGCCAGTAGCTTAGCCGGGACTAGATTTTTTGGTGAGCAGTTCTTC. Full variable domain (missing parts from reference TRBV19 and TRBJ2-1): DGGITQSPKYLFRKEGQNVTLSCEQNLNHDAMYWYRQDPGQGLRLIYYSQIVNDFQKGDIAEGYSVSREKKESFPLTVTSAQKNPTAFYLCASSLAGTRFFGEQFFGPGTRLTVL.